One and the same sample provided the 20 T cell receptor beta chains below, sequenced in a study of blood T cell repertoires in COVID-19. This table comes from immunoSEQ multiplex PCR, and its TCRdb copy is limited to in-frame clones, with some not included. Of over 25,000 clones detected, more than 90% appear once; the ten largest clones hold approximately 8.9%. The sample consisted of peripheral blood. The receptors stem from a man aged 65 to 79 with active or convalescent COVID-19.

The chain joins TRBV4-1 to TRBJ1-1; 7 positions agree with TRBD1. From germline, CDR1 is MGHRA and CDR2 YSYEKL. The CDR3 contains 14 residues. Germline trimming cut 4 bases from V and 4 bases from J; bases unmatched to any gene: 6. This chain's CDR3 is CASSPGQAGTEAFF. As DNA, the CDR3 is TGCGCCAGCAGCCCAGGACAGGCGGGCACTGAAGCTTTCTTT.

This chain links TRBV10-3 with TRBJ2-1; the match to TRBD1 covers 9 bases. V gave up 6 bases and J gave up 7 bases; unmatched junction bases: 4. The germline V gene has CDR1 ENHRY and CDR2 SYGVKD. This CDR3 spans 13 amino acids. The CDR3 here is CAIRAGTGNEQFF. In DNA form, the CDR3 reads TGTGCCATCAGAGCCGGGACAGGGAATGAGCAGTTCTTC.

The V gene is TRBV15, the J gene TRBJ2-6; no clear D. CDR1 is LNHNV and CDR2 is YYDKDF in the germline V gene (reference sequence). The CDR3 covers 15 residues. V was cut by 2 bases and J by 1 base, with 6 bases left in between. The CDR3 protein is CATSRYSSGANVLTF. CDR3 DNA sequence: TGTGCCACCAGCAGATACTCGTCTGGGGCCAACGTCCTGACTTTC. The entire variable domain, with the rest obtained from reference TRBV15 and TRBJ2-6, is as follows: DAMVIQNPRYQVTQFGKPVTLSCSQTLNHNVMYWYQQKSSQAPKLLFHYYDKDFNNEADTPDNFQSRRPNTSFCFLDIRSPGLGDTAMYLCATSRYSSGANVLTFGAGSRLTVL.

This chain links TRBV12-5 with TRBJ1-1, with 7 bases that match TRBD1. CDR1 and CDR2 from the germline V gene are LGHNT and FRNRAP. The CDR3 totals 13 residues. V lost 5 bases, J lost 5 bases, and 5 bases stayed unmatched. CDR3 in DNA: TGTGCTAGTGGTCCGACAGGGCGGACTGAAGCTTTCTTT. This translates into CASGPTGRTEAFF. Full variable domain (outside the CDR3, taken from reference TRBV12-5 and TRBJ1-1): DARVTQTPRHKVTEMGQEVTMRCQPILGHNTVFWYRQTMMQGLELLAYFRNRAPLDDSGMPKDRFSAEMPDATLATLKIQPSEPRDSAVYFCASGPTGRTEAFFGQGTRLTVV.

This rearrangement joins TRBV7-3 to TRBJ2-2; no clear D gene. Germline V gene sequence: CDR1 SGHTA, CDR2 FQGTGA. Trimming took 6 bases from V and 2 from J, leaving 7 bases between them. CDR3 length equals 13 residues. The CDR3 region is CASRLQNTGELFF. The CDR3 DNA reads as TGTGCCAGCAGGTTACAAAACACCGGGGAGCTGTTTTTT. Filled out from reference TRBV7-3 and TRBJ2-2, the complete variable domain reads GAGVSQTPSNKVTEKGKYVELRCDPISGHTALYWYRQSLGQGPEFLIYFQGTGAADDSGLPNDRFFAVRPEGSVSTLKIQRTERGDSAVYLCASRLQNTGELFFGEGSRLTVL.

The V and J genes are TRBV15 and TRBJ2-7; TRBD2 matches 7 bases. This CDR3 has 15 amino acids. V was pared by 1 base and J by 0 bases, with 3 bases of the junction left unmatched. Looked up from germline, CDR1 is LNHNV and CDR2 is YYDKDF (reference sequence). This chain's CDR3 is CATSRGGGSSYEQYV. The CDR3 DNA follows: TGTGCCACCAGCAGAGGGGGGGGGAGCTCCTACGAGCAGTACGTC.

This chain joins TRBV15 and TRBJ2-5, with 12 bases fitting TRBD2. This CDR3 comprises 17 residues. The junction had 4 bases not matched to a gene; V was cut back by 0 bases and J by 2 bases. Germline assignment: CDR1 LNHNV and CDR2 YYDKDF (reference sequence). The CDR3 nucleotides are TGTGCCACCAGCAGAGACTTACTAGCGGGGGGTCAAGAGACCCAGTACTTC. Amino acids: CATSRDLLAGGQETQYF.

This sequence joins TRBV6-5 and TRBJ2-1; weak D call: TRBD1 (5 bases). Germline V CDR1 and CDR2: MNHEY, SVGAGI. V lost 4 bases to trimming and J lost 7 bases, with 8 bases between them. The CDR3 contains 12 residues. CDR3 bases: TGTGCCAGCAGTTTGGCAGGGAATGAGCAGTTCTTC. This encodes CASSLAGNEQFF.

CDR3 sequence: CASIQAGNQPQHF. DNA for the CDR3: TGTGCCAGCATCCAAGCGGGCAATCAGCCCCAGCATTTT. The chain is built from TRBV12-3 or TRBV12-4 and TRBJ1-5, with unresolved D. V dropped 7 bases and J dropped 2 bases, with 9 bases sitting between them. The CDR3 spans 13 residues.

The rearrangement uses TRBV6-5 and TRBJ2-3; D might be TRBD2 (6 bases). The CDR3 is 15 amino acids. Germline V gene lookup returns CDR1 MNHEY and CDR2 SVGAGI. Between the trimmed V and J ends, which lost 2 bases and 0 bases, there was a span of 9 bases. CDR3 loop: CASSYVGGSTDTQYF. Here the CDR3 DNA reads TGTGCCAGCAGTTACGTGGGGGGAAGCACAGATACGCAGTATTTT.

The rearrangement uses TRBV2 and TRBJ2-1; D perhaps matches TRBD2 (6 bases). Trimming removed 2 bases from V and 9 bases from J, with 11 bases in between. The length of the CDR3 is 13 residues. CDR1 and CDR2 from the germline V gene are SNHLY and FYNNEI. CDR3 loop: CASSESEGGEQFF. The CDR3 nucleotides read TGTGCCAGCAGTGAATCTGAGGGAGGTGAGCAGTTCTTC. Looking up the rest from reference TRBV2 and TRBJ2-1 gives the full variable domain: EPEVTQTPSHQVTQMGQEVILRCVPISNHLYFYWYRQILGQKVEFLVSFYNNEISEKSEIFDDQFSVERPDGSNFTLKIRSTKLEDSAMYFCASSESEGGEQFFGPGTRLTVL.

The CDR3 region is CASSFDRGGGTEAFF. The CDR3 DNA reads TGCGCCAGCAGCTTTGACAGGGGAGGGGGCACTGAAGCTTTCTTT. The rearrangement joins TRBV5-1 to TRBJ1-1; TRBD1 agrees at 8 bases. Germline CDR1 and CDR2: SGHRS and YFSETQ. The CDR3 loop spans 15 amino acids. J was trimmed by 4 bases and V by 2 bases; bases with no gene match: 7.

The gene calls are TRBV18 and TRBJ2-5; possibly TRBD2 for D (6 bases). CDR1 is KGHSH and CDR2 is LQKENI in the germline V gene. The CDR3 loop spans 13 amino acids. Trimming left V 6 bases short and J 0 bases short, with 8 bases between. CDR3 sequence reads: CASSSGDQETQYF. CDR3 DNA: TGTGCCAGCTCCTCGGGGGACCAAGAGACCCAGTACTTC. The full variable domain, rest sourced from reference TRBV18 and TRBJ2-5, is NAGVMQNPRHLVRRRGQEARLRCSPMKGHSHVYWYRQLPEEGLKFMVYLQKENIIDESGMPKERFSAEFPKEGPSILRIQQVVRGDSAAYFCASSSGDQETQYFGPGTRLLVL.

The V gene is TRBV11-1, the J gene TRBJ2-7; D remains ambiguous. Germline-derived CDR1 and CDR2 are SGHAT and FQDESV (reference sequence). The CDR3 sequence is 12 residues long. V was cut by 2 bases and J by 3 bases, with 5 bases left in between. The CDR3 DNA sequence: TGTGCCAGCAGCTTATCCAGCTACGAGCAGTACGTC. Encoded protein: CASSLSSYEQYV.

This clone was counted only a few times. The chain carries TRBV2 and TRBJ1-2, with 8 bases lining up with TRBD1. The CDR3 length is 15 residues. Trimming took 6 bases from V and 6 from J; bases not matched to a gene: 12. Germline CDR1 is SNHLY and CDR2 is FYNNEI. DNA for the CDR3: TGTGCCAGCAGCCCATCTGGCAGGGGGCATAATGGCTACACCTTC. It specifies CASSPSGRGHNGYTF.

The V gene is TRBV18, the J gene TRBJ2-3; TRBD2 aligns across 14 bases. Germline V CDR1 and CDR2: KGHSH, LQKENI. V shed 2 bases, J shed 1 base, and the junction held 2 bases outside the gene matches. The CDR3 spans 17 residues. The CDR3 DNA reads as TGTGCCAGCTCACCATCGGGACTAGCGGGGGGCACAGATACGCAGTATTTT. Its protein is CASSPSGLAGGTDTQYF.

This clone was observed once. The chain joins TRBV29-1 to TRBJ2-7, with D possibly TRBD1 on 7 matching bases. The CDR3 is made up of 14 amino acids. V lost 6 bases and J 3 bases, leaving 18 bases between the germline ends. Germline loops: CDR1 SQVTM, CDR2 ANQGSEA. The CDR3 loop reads CSVVGGQQIYEQYV. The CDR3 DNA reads TGCAGCGTCGTCGGGGGACAGCAAATCTACGAGCAGTACGTC.

CDR3 in DNA: TGTGCCAGCAGCCTCAGCGGGGGATACAATGAGCAGTTCTTC. It encodes CASSLSGGYNEQFF. This rearrangement joins TRBV4-2 to TRBJ2-1; TRBD2 matches 8 bases. Unmatched junction bases numbered 3, after V lost 4 bases and J lost 4 bases. CDR1 and CDR2 (germline): LGHNA, YNFKEQ. The CDR3 sequence is 14 residues long.

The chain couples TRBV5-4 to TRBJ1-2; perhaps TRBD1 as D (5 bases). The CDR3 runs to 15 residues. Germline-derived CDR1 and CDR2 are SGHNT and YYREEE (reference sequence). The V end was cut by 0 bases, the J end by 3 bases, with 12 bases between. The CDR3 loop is CASSLGGGLDYGYTF. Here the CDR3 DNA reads TGTGCCAGCAGCTTGGGGGGCGGTTTAGACTATGGCTACACCTTC.

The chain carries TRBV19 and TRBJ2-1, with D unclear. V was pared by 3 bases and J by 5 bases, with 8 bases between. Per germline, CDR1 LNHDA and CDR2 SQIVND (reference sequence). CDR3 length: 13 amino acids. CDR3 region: CASSINKDNEQFF. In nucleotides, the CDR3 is TGTGCCAGTAGTATTAACAAAGACAATGAGCAGTTCTTC.